The 17 T cell receptor beta chains listed next were all sequenced from one sample in a study of blood T cells in healthy people across ages. The second PCR ran roughly 6 to 11 cycles with a sample-barcoded 5' primer and J-beta primers. TCRdb reanalysed the 5' RACE reads using MiXCR and keeps one entry per CDR3 protein. The sample consists of about 700,000 distinct CDR3 sequences, around 32% of them appearing once. The sequenced material came from blood. All receptors come from a woman over 75 in good health.

This clonotype was found many times. V is TRBV20-1 and J is TRBJ2-7, with D possibly being TRBD2 (6 bases). CDR1 is DFQATT, CDR2 SNEGSKA, per germline (reference sequence). This CDR3 region has 11 residues. Trimming took 6 bases from V and 4 from J, leaving 10 bases between them. In DNA form, the CDR3 reads TGCAGTGCCGAGGAGGGGTACGAGCAGTACTTC. Translated: CSAEEGYEQYF.

This clonotype was counted between two and nine times. A clone one base away is much larger, so this may be a read error. The V gene is TRBV20-1, the J gene TRBJ2-7; D gene ambiguous. Per the germline V gene, CDR1 is DFQATT and CDR2 is SNEGSKA (reference sequence). This CDR3 is built from 15 residues. Trimming shortened V by 0 bases and J by 2 bases, and 14 bases separated the two germline ends. The CDR3 DNA sequence: TGCAGTGCTAGAGATGCCGTAAGGAGCCCCTACGAGCAGTACTTC. Encoded protein: CSARDAVRSPYEQYF.

The sample holds many counts of this clonotype. The V gene is TRBV6-5, the J gene TRBJ2-7; 9 nucleotides align to TRBD1. Germline V lookup: CDR1 MNHEY, CDR2 SVGAGI. Trimming cost V 6 bases and J 5 bases; bases outside gene matches: 14. This CDR3 is 16 amino acids long. The CDR3 spells CASRQRSGQGNNEQYF. The CDR3, as DNA: TGTGCCAGCAGGCAAAGATCGGGACAGGGAAACAACGAGCAGTACTTC.

In this sample, this clonotype turned up many times. The chain carries TRBV20-1 and TRBJ2-3; D is unresolved. The CDR3 totals 15 residues. CDR1 and CDR2 (germline): DFQATT, SNEGSKA (reference sequence). Between the trimmed V and J ends, which lost 3 bases and 1 base, there was a span of 14 bases. CDR3 sequence: CSARIFPLRTDTQYF. CDR3 DNA sequence: TGCAGTGCTAGGATATTTCCACTTCGCACAGATACGCAGTATTTT.

There are many counts of this clonotype. The chain joins TRBV5-5 to TRBJ2-4; D is tentatively TRBD1 or TRBD2 (5 bases each). Germline V gene sequence: CDR1 SGHKS, CDR2 YYEKEE (reference sequence). CDR3 length equals 14 residues. V dropped 9 bases and J dropped 5 bases, with 18 bases sitting between them. CDR3 sequence reads: CATSDWGRQNIQYF. The CDR3 DNA is TGTGCCACCTCGGACTGGGGCAGGCAAAACATTCAGTACTTC.

This clonotype was observed a handful of times. CDR3 residues: CASSLENRANTEAFF. The CDR3 bases are TGCGCCAGCAGCTTGGAAAACAGAGCAAACACTGAAGCTTTCTTT. V and J are TRBV5-1 and TRBJ1-1; no clear D gene. V was trimmed by 0 bases and J by 2 bases, leaving 11 bases between them. Germline lookup yields CDR1 SGHRS and CDR2 YFSETQ. This CDR3 region has 15 residues.

The sample holds many counts of this clonotype. The chain links TRBV12-3 or TRBV12-4 to TRBJ2-3; weak D call: TRBD2 (6 bases). The CDR3 consists of 15 residues. Trimming removed 6 bases from V and 7 bases from J, with 20 bases in between. CDR3: CASSNPSGYLHTQYF. DNA of the CDR3: TGTGCCAGCAGCAACCCAAGCGGGTATTTGCATACGCAGTATTTT.

There are a few counts of this clonotype. CDR3 bases: TGTGCCATCAGTAGTAGCGGGGCCAACAATGAGCAGTTCTTC. Translating it yields CAISSSGANNEQFF. This sequence joins TRBV10-3 and TRBJ2-1, with 8 bases that match TRBD2. The V gene end was trimmed by 5 bases and the J gene end by 5 bases; junction bases not matched to a gene: 5. CDR1 is ENHRY and CDR2 is SYGVKD in the germline V gene. This CDR3 is built from 14 residues.

There are a few counts of this clonotype. The chain combines TRBV7-2 with TRBJ1-1; 8 bases agree with TRBD1. Germline V gene sequence: CDR1 SGHTA, CDR2 FQGNSA. After removal of 3 bases from V and 6 bases from J, the junction contained 9 bases not matched to a gene. The CDR3 sequence is 15 residues long. The CDR3 is CASSLANTGGAEAFF. The DNA for the CDR3 is TGTGCCAGCAGCTTGGCGAATACAGGGGGGGCTGAAGCTTTCTTT.

In this sample, this clonotype turned up many times. The chain has TRBV7-3 and TRBJ2-3; 7 nucleotides align to TRBD2. The CDR3 extends over 16 amino acids. In germline, CDR1 is SGHTA, CDR2 FQGTGA. With 3 bases clipped from V and 0 bases from J, the junction kept 6 bases outside the gene matches. The DNA for the CDR3 is TGTGCCAGCAGCTTTGCTCCGGGACTAAGCACAGATACGCAGTATTTT. Its protein is CASSFAPGLSTDTQYF.

The V and J genes are TRBV5-1 and TRBJ1-1; 8 bases fit TRBD1. The trim removed 3 bases at V and 11 bases at J, leaving 6 bases unmatched. The CDR3 is 12 amino acids. Germline V lookup: CDR1 SGHRS, CDR2 YFSETQ. As DNA, the CDR3 is TGCGCCAGCAGCTCAGGGGGCTTATGGGCTTTCTTT. It specifies CASSSGGLWAFF.

The rearrangement joins TRBV9 to TRBJ1-3, with D unresolved. Germline-derived CDR1 and CDR2 are SGDLS and YYNGEE. Trimming removed 0 bases at V and 0 bases at J, with 7 bases between. CDR3 length: 15 residues. This CDR3 reads CASSVEGFSGNTIYF. The CDR3 region has the DNA TGTGCCAGCAGCGTAGAGGGTTTCTCTGGAAACACCATATATTTT.

The sample holds a few counts of this clonotype. The chain is built from TRBV7-3 and TRBJ1-1; D perhaps matches TRBD1 (6 bases). The germline V gene has CDR1 SGHTA and CDR2 FQGTGA. The CDR3 length is 12 residues. Trimming shortened V by 5 bases and J by 9 bases, and 13 bases separated the two germline ends. CDR3 region: CASSPEGTKAFF. CDR3 bases: TGTGCCAGCAGCCCGGAAGGGACAAAAGCTTTCTTT.

On this clonotype: One base away lies a much larger clone, so this may be a sequencing read error. The V call is TRBV20-1, the J call TRBJ2-7, with D perhaps matching TRBD1 (5 bases). Germline values: CDR1 DFQATT, CDR2 SNEGSKA (reference sequence). CDR3 length: 11 amino acids. The CDR3 sequence is CSLQGPYERYF. CDR3 coding DNA: TGCAGTCTTCAGGGTCCCTACGAGCGGTACTTC.

The sample holds many counts of this clonotype. The chain employs TRBV6-5 and TRBJ2-5, with D tentatively TRBD1 or TRBD2 (5 bases each). TRBJ2-7 matches the DNA end more closely, so the J call is doubtful. CDR1 MNHEY and CDR2 SVGAGI come from the germline V gene. CDR3 length equals 14 residues. The CDR3 loop reads CASRRDGKMSEQYF. CDR3 bases: TGTGCCAGCAGACGGGACGGTAAGATGAGCGAGCAGTACTTC.

The chain has TRBV5-6 and TRBJ1-5; no reliable D call. Germline CDR1 is SGHDT and CDR2 is YYEEEE. The ends were cut back, 5 bases at V and 4 bases at J, with 16 bases in the middle. This CDR3 is built from 15 residues. The CDR3: CASSPFYSVNQPQHF. The CDR3 nucleotides read TGTGCCAGCAGTCCTTTTTATTCGGTGAATCAGCCCCAGCATTTT.

This clonotype was found a few times. This chain joins TRBV28 and TRBJ2-7, with TRBD1 matching over 9 bases. The length of the CDR3 is 17 residues. The junction had 15 bases not matched to a gene; V was cut back by 5 bases and J by 4 bases. Germline loops: CDR1 MDHEN, CDR2 SYDVKM. The CDR3 sequence is CASSQRARTGDGYEQYF. The CDR3 nucleotides are TGTGCCAGCAGTCAACGGGCCCGGACAGGGGATGGATACGAGCAGTACTTC.